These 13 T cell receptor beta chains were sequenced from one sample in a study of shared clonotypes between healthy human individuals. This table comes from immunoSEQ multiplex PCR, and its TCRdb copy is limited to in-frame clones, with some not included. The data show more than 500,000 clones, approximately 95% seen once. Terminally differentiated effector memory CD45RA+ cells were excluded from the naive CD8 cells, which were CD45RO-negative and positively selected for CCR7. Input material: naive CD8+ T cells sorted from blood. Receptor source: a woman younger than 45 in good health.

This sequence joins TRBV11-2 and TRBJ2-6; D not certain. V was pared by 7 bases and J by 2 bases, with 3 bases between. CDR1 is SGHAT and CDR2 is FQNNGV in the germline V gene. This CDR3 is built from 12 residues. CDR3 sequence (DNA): TGTGCCAGCAATACTGGGGCCAACGTCCTGACTTTC. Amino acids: CASNTGANVLTF.

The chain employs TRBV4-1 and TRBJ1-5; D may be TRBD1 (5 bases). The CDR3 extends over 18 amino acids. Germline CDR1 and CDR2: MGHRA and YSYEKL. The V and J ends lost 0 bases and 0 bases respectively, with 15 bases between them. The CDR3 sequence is CASSQDFVRGNSNQPQHF. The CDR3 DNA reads TGCGCCAGCAGCCAAGATTTCGTTCGGGGGAATAGCAATCAGCCCCAGCATTTT.

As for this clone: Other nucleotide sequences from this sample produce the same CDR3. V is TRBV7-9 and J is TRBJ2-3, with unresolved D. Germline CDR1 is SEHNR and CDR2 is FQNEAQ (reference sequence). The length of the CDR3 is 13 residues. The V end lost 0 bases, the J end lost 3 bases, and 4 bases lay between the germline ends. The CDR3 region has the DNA TGTGCCAGCAGCTTAGCGAGGACAGATACGCAGTATTTT. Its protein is CASSLARTDTQYF.

This chain's CDR3 is CASSLAGLFTYEQYF. CDR3 nucleotide sequence: TGTGCCAGCAGCTTGGCGGGACTTTTTACCTACGAGCAGTACTTC. V gene TRBV11-2 combines with J gene TRBJ2-7, with a weak D call TRBD2 (6 bases). V lost 3 bases and J lost 2, with 14 bases in between. The CDR3 sequence is 15 residues long. The V gene's germline CDR1 is SGHAT and CDR2 FQNNGV.

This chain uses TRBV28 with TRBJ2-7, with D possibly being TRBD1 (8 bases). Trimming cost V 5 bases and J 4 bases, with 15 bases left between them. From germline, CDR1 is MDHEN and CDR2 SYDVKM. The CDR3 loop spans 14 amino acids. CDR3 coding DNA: TGTGCCAGCAGTATTACAGGGGGGGTTTACGAGCAGTACTTC. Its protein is CASSITGGVYEQYF.

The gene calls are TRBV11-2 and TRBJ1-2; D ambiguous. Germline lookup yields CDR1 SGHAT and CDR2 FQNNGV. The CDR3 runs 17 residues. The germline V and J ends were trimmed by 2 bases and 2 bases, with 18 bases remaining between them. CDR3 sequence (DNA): TGTGCCAGCAGCTTATCTTCTTGGGTGTGGCGAAACTATGGCTACACCTTC. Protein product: CASSLSSWVWRNYGYTF.

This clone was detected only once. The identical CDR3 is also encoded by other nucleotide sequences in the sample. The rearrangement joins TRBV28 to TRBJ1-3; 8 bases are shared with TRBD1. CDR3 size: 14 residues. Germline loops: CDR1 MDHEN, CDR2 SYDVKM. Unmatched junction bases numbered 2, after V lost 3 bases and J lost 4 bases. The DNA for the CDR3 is TGTGCCAGCAGTTTTGGGACAGGCGGAAACACCATATATTTT. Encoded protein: CASSFGTGGNTIYF.

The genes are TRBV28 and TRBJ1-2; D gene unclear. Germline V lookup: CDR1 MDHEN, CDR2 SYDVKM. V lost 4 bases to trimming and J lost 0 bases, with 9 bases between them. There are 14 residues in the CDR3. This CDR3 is CASSYIRANYGYTF. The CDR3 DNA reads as TGTGCCAGCAGTTACATCAGAGCTAACTATGGCTACACCTTC.

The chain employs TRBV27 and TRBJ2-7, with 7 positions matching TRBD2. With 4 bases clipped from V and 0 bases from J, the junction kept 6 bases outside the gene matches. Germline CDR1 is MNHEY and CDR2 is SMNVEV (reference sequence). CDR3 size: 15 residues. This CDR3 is CASSWGGASSYEQYF. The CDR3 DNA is TGTGCCAGCAGTTGGGGGGGAGCGAGCTCCTACGAGCAGTACTTC.

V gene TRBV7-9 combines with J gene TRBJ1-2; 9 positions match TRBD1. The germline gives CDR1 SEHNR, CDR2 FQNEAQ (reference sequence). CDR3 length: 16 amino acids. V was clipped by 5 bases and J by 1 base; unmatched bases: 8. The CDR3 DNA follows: TGTGCCAGCAGCCCCCCAGAGACAGGGGGTAACTATGGCTACACCTTC. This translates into CASSPPETGGNYGYTF.

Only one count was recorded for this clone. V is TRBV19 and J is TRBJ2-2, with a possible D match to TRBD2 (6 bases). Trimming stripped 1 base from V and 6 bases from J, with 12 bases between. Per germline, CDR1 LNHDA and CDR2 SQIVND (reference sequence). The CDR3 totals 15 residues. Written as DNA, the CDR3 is TGTGCCAGTAGTATAGTTTCGGGAGTTGCCGGGGAGCTGTTTTTT. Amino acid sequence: CASSIVSGVAGELFF.

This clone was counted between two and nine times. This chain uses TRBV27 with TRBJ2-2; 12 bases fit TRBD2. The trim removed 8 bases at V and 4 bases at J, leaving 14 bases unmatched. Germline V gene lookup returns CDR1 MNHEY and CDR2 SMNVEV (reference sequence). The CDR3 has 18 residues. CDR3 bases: TGTGCCAGCGGGAACGGGGCTAGCGGGAGGGCCGGCACCGGGGAGCTGTTTTTT. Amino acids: CASGNGASGRAGTGELFF.

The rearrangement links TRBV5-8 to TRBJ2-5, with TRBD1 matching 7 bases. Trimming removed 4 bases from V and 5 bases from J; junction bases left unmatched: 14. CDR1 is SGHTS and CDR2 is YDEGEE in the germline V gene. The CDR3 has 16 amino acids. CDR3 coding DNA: TGTGCCAGCAGCACCCCCGGGACAGAGGACGCTGAGACCCAGTACTTC. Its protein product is CASSTPGTEDAETQYF.